The clone carrying this T cell receptor beta chain was detected many times. Its specificity is not known. This CDR3 has 12 residues. Per germline, CDR1 MDHEN and CDR2 SYDVKM. V trimming: 6 bases; J trimming: 10 bases; junction bases outside the gene matches: 5. The entry originates in a study of T-cell reconstitution after alpha-beta-depleted transplantation in children. As it was prepared, the TCRbeta library received unique molecular identifiers. From the PCR reads, TCRdb called clonotypes with MiXCR, one entry per CDR3 protein. The data contain approximately 240,000 distinct CDR3 sequences, roughly a tenth of them singletons. Findings and limits, study-wide: Some patients owed their high day-60 TCRbeta diversity to surviving recipient T cells and thymic progenitors. Several hundred expanded graft clones reportedly supplied alpha-beta T cells about two months after transplant. T-cell counts and diversity were attributed mostly to newly produced T cells one year after transplant.

The starting material was PBMCs, obtained before TCRalphabeta/CD19-depleted stem cell transplant. This TCR was sampled from a child less than two years old with acute myeloid leukemia, due to receive a stem cell transplant. The chain combines TRBV28 with TRBJ1-5; TRBD1 matches at 8 bases. CDR3 nucleotides: TGTGCCAGCAGGGACAGGGTTCGACCCCAGCATTTT. Protein sequence: CASRDRVRPQHF.